This T cell receptor (beta chain) was obtained from a study of T cell changes during pregnancy in multiple sclerosis. The CDR3 totals 16 residues. Germline CDR1 is MNHEY and CDR2 is SVGAGI. Trimming removed 0 bases at V and 0 bases at J, with 9 bases between. Sequencing was performed with immunoSEQ multiplex PCR; in TCRdb, only in-frame clones are kept and a portion is missing. The table includes around 40,000 clones, under 95% detected once. The chain recombines TRBV6-5 with TRBJ1-3; maybe TRBD1 (5 bases). The sequence derives from a female donor with multiple sclerosis, enrolled in a pregnancy study. The sequenced sample was CD4+ T cells from peripheral blood mononuclear cells, obtained in the third trimester of pregnancy. The CDR3, as DNA: TGTGCCAGCAGTTACTCTGACAGTCCCTCTGGAAACACCATATATTTT. It codes for CASSYSDSPSGNTIYF.